Following are 18 T cell receptor beta chains from one sample sequenced in a study of T cell repertoires in cytomegalovirus infection. Using its own MiXCR run on the reads, TCRdb lists one record per CDR3 protein. This table holds 150,000 to 200,000 distinct CDR3 sequences, 28% found once. Sequenced input: PBMCs. These receptors originate from a human donor in good health (CMV status not recorded). Some clones in this sample may be carry-over from other donors' samples.

The sample holds many counts of this clonotype. This chain uses TRBV7-2 with TRBJ1-1; 9 nucleotides align to TRBD1. Germline V gives CDR1 SGHTA, CDR2 FQGNSA. This CDR3 spans 14 amino acids. V was pared by 5 bases and J by 5 bases, with 6 bases of the junction left unmatched. The CDR3 here is CASSGLDRGTEAFF. Here the CDR3 DNA reads TGTGCCAGCAGCGGGTTGGACAGGGGTACTGAAGCTTTCTTT.

This chain links TRBV11-1 with TRBJ1-1, with a weak D call TRBD1 (5 bases). The CDR3 extends over 12 amino acids. The ends were cut back, 5 bases at V and 4 bases at J, with 8 bases in the middle. Germline V lookup: CDR1 SGHAT, CDR2 FQDESV (reference sequence). The CDR3 DNA reads TGTGCCAGCAGCCAGGGACCCACTGAAGCTTTCTTT. This codes for CASSQGPTEAFF.

This clonotype was counted only a few times. The chain combines TRBV5-1 with TRBJ2-7; TRBD2 matches 7 bases. Germline-derived CDR1 and CDR2 are SGHRS and YFSETQ. The V gene end was trimmed by 0 bases and the J gene end by 2 bases; junction bases not matched to a gene: 5. The CDR3 length is 15 residues. CDR3 sequence reads: CASSLEAGSTYEQYF. CDR3 bases: TGCGCCAGCAGCTTGGAAGCGGGGAGCACCTACGAGCAGTACTTC.

This clonotype was seen once. A much larger clone differs by one base, so this may be a read error. The gene calls are TRBV7-2 and TRBJ1-5; D ambiguous. Germline lookup yields CDR1 SGHTA and CDR2 FQGNSA. CDR3 length: 16 residues. The CDR3: CANSQGPGRVFQPQHF. CDR3 DNA sequence: TGTGCCAACAGCCAAGGCCCGGGGAGGGTTTTTCAGCCCCAGCATTTT.

J is TRBJ2-1 and V is TRBV12-3 or TRBV12-4; possibly TRBD1 for D (6 bases). The CDR3 totals 14 residues. V lost 7 bases to trimming and J lost 6 bases, with 16 bases between them. The chain's CDR3 is CASIISTGSNEQFF. The CDR3 DNA is TGTGCCAGCATCATCTCCACAGGGTCCAATGAGCAGTTCTTC.

The chain couples TRBV5-1 to TRBJ2-2, with unresolved D. The germline CDR1 and CDR2 sequences are SGHRS and YFSETQ. The CDR3 spans 14 residues. The V end lost 6 bases, the J end lost 4 bases, and 13 bases lay between the germline ends. CDR3 DNA: TGCGCCAGCACCACGGGTGAGCTCACCGGGGAGCTGTTTTTT. Translating it yields CASTTGELTGELFF. Filled out from reference TRBV5-1 and TRBJ2-2, the complete variable domain reads KAGVTQTPRYLIKTRGQQVTLSCSPISGHRSVSWYQQTPGQGLQFLFEYFSETQRNKGNFPGRFSGRQFSNSRSEMNVSTLELGDSALYLCASTTGELTGELFFGEGSRLTVL.

CDR3 residues: CASSLRGTPGTDTQYF. The CDR3 DNA sequence: TGTGCCAGCAGCTTAAGAGGGACCCCCGGCACAGATACGCAGTATTTT. The V gene is TRBV11-2, the J gene TRBJ2-3; either TRBD1 or TRBD2 may fit D (5 bases each). CDR3 length: 16 amino acids. V was pared by 2 bases and J by 1 base, with 13 bases between. CDR1 is SGHAT and CDR2 is FQNNGV in the germline V gene.

The gene calls are TRBV7-9 and TRBJ2-5, with D possibly being TRBD1 or TRBD2 (5 bases each). CDR3 length: 14 residues. The V and J ends lost 5 bases and 4 bases respectively, with 14 bases between them. Germline CDR1 SEHNR, CDR2 FQNEAQ (reference sequence). The CDR3 loop is CASSPPERGETQYF. In DNA, the CDR3 is TGTGCCAGCAGCCCCCCAGAGAGGGGAGAGACCCAGTACTTC.

The V and J genes are TRBV5-6 and TRBJ1-6, with D perhaps TRBD1 (6 bases). Germline CDR1 and CDR2: SGHDT and YYEEEE. This CDR3 is built from 14 residues. V was shortened by 1 base and J by 8 bases, with 10 bases between the two germline ends. CDR3 residues: CASSLSGVYSPLHF. The CDR3 coding sequence is TGTGCCAGCAGCTTGTCAGGGGTATATTCACCCCTCCACTTT.

There are many counts of this clonotype. The rearrangement uses TRBV6-6 and TRBJ1-1; D perhaps matches TRBD1 (5 bases). Trimming cost V 4 bases and J 5 bases, with 14 bases left between them. CDR1 is MNHNY and CDR2 is SVGAGI in the germline V gene (reference sequence). The CDR3 is 14 amino acids. CDR3 in amino acids: CASSLIGGGTEAFF. The CDR3 bases are TGTGCCAGCAGTTTGATTGGTGGGGGGACTGAAGCTTTCTTT.

This clonotype was recorded a few times. The chain links TRBV6-5 to TRBJ1-1; 7 bases are a match to TRBD1. This CDR3 region has 14 residues. The J segment lost 2 bases and the V segment lost 6 bases, leaving 6 bases of the junction unmatched. Germline loops: CDR1 MNHEY, CDR2 SVGAGI. In nucleotides, the CDR3 is TGTGCCAGCAGGGGATGGGACAGCAACACTGAAGCTTTCTTT. This codes for CASRGWDSNTEAFF.

This clonotype was seen ten or more times. The chain carries TRBV11-2 and TRBJ2-2; D is perhaps TRBD1 (5 bases). V was shortened by 0 bases and J by 4 bases, with 6 bases between the two germline ends. The CDR3 extends over 14 amino acids. CDR1 is SGHAT and CDR2 is FQNNGV in the germline V gene. CDR3 in amino acids: CASSLEGRTGELFF. The CDR3 nucleotides are TGTGCCAGCAGCTTAGAGGGGCGCACCGGGGAGCTGTTTTTT.

This clonotype appeared many times. The rearrangement links TRBV5-5 to TRBJ1-4; D gene ambiguous. CDR1 is SGHKS and CDR2 is YYEKEE in the germline V gene (reference sequence). V shed 0 bases and J shed 0 bases, with 12 bases lying between them. This CDR3 spans 17 amino acids. Written as DNA, the CDR3 is TGTGCCAGCAGCTTGGCCCCAACCGTTGCAACTAATGAAAAACTGTTTTTT. Protein sequence: CASSLAPTVATNEKLFF. Combining the CDR3 with reference TRBV5-5 and TRBJ1-4 gives the whole variable domain DAGVTQSPTHLIKTRGQQVTLRCSPISGHKSVSWYQQVLGQGPQFIFQYYEKEERGRGNFPDRFSARQFPNYSSELNVNALLLGDSALYLCASSLAPTVATNEKLFFGSGTQLSVL.

This clonotype was picked up many times. This CDR3 reads CASSLGTGYTIGYTF. The CDR3 coding sequence is TGTGCCAGCAGCTTAGGGACAGGGTATACCATCGGCTACACCTTC. V gene TRBV7-8 combines with J gene TRBJ1-2, with 8 bases identical to TRBD1. V shed 1 base, J shed 8 bases, and the junction held 9 bases outside the gene matches. The length of the CDR3 is 15 residues. The germline V gene has CDR1 SGHVS and CDR2 FQNEAQ.

The chain uses TRBV27 and TRBJ1-2; TRBD1 is a possible D gene (5 bases). In germline, CDR1 is MNHEY, CDR2 SMNVEV (reference sequence). V dropped 8 bases and J dropped 2 bases, with 9 bases sitting between them. CDR3 size: 12 residues. The CDR3 region has the DNA TGTGCCAGCGGAGGGGTAAACTATGGCTACACCTTC. Protein product: CASGGVNYGYTF.

The chain employs TRBV2 and TRBJ2-1; 10 nucleotides line up with TRBD1. Germline V CDR1 and CDR2: SNHLY, FYNNEI. With V trimmed by 5 bases and J by 7 bases, 5 bases remained unmatched. This CDR3 spans 14 amino acids. The CDR3 nucleotides read TGTGCCAGCAGTTTGACAGGGGGCGCAAATGAGCAGTTCTTC. It specifies CASSLTGGANEQFF.

The chain carries TRBV6-1 and TRBJ2-7, with a tentative D call TRBD1 (5 bases). V dropped 6 bases and J dropped 0 bases, with 9 bases sitting between them. The germline CDR1 and CDR2 sequences are MNHNS and SASEGT. This CDR3 contains 13 residues. CDR3 sequence reads: CASSQTVSYEQYF. The DNA for the CDR3 is TGTGCCAGCAGCCAGACAGTCTCCTACGAGCAGTACTTC.

In its sample, this clonotype was seen once. The junction departs from germline at one end; a sequencing error may be responsible. The chain has TRBV2 and TRBJ2-6, with D tentatively TRBD2 (5 bases). The CDR3 runs 18 residues. Germline CDR1 and CDR2: SNHLY and FYNNEI. CDR3 in DNA: TGTGCCAGCGGGCTAGCCCTCCGGGATTTCTCTGGGCCCAACGTCCTGACTTTC. Protein product: CASGLALRDFSGPNVLTF.